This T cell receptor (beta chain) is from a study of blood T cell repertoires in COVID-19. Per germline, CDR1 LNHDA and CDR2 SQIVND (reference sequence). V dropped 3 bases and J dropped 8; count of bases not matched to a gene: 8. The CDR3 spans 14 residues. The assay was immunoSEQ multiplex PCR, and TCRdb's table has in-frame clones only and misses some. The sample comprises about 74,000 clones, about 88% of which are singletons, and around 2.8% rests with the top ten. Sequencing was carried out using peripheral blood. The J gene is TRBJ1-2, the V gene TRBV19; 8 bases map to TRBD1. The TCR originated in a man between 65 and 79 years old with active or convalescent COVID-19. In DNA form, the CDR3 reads TGTGCCAGTAGTATCGGACAGGGCGATCGGGGCTACACCTTC. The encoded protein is CASSIGQGDRGYTF.